The TCR beta chain under discussion was sequenced for a study of identical twins. Germline V gives CDR1 MNHEY, CDR2 SMNVEV (reference sequence). The junction had 10 bases not matched to a gene; V was cut back by 1 base and J by 1 base. This CDR3 has 20 amino acids. This clonotype has only a few counts. TCRdb passed the 5' RACE reads through MiXCR, listing each CDR3 protein once. Seen here are a few hundred thousand distinct CDR3 sequences, approximately 12% observed once, and the top ten hold about 3.9%. Every sampled donor was Caucasian and healthy. The data were also submitted as part of a second study, on yellow fever vaccine responses in identical twins. That investigation notes: Vaccine T cell responses of twins reportedly seemed partly convergent and partly personalized.

Material: memory (CD45RO+) T cells sorted from blood. This chain connects TRBV27 to TRBJ2-3; 14 bases line up with TRBD2. The source of this sequence is a woman between 18 and 29 years old in good health. This chain's CDR3 is CASSLYGTSGRVAGTDTQYF. CDR3 nucleotide sequence: TGTGCCAGCAGTTTATACGGGACTAGCGGGAGAGTAGCTGGCACAGATACGCAGTATTTT.